This passage covers 19 T cell receptor beta chains from one sample sequenced in a study of tumor-infiltrating lymphocytes in primary liver carcinoma. TCR beta cDNA came from roughly 550 ng total RNA, primed with a constant-region primer. What produced the TCR beta libraries was three nested multiplex PCR rounds using slightly modified ARM-PCR. TRBV1-TRBV30 forward primers paired with a C-beta reverse primer drove the first two PCR rounds, about 10 cycles each. One entry per CDR3 protein, called by TCRdb with MiXCR from the multiplex PCR reads. The sample contains about 330,000 distinct CDR3 sequences, about two thirds of which appear only once. Germline DNA was extracted alongside blood RNA, which was obtained from unsorted whole blood. Sequences were obtained from peripheral blood. The source is a man aged 35 to 55 with primary liver carcinoma and hepatitis B virus infection.

This clonotype was seen just once. Compared with germline, one end of the junction differs, possibly owing to a read error. This chain joins TRBV11-2 and TRBJ2-1, with D perhaps being TRBD1 or TRBD2 (5 bases each). CDR3 length: 17 amino acids. CDR1 and CDR2 from the germline V gene are SGHAT and FQNNGV. CDR3 sequence (DNA): TGTGCCAACAGCTTTCCCCCCGGGACCCGGGCCGGCAATGAGCAGTTCTTC. Its translation: CANSFPPGTRAGNEQFF.

In regard to this clonotype: A much bigger clone sits one base away, suggesting this may be a read error. The chain links TRBV12-3 or TRBV12-4 to TRBJ1-1, with D perhaps matching TRBD1 (5 bases). The CDR3 contains 14 residues. The CDR3 DNA reads TGTACCAGCACGATTGCATCAGGGCACACTGAAGCTTTCTTT. This translates into CTSTIASGHTEAFF.

The table lists this clonotype with a count of one. One end of the junction is discordant with germline, which a read error may explain. V is TRBV5-4 and J is TRBJ1-1; D might be TRBD1 (5 bases). The CDR3 consists of 15 residues. Germline V gene lookup returns CDR1 SGHNT and CDR2 YYREEE (reference sequence). The CDR3 region is CARSLGWGPYTEAFF. The CDR3 bases are TGTGCCAGGAGCTTGGGGTGGGGACCTTACACTGAAGCTTTCTTT.

Turning to this clonotype: Sequence at one end of the junction differs from germline and may be a read error. This chain connects TRBV5-1 to TRBJ2-7; D is tentatively TRBD1 or TRBD2 (6 bases each). The CDR3 loop spans 16 amino acids. CDR1 SGHRS and CDR2 YFSETQ come from the germline V gene. The DNA for the CDR3 is TGCGCCAGCAGCTCGCCGGGGGCGGAGGCCTCCCACGAGCAGTACTTC. This gives the protein CASSSPGAEASHEQYF.

CDR3 sequence (DNA): TGCGCCAGCAGCCAAGATCCAGCGGGGGGTTACAATGAGCAGTTCTTC. Residues: CASSQDPAGGYNEQFF. J is TRBJ2-1 and V is TRBV4-1, with 9 bases fitting TRBD2. Germline lookup yields CDR1 MGHRA and CDR2 YSYEKL. The CDR3 has 16 residues. V was clipped by 0 bases and J by 4 bases; unmatched bases: 4.

This clonotype was detected a few times. A much more abundant neighbour one base away suggests this may be a read error. The rearrangement links TRBV11-2 to TRBJ2-1; TRBD2 aligns across 9 bases. Looked up from germline, CDR1 is SGHAT and CDR2 is FQNNGV. The CDR3 consists of 15 residues. The CDR3: CASGVGTSFGNGQFF. As DNA, the CDR3 is TGTGCCAGCGGCGTCGGGACTAGCTTCGGGAATGGGCAGTTCTTC.

About this clonotype: The conserved closing phenylalanine or tryptophan is absent in this CDR3, likely reflecting a read error. The DNA is left out, because the CDR3 cannot be placed on it with certainty; the CDR3 is given as TCRdb lists it. This sequence joins TRBV12-3 or TRBV12-4 and TRBJ1-2. The CDR3 has 9 amino acids, counting both end residues. The CDR3 is CASSPGYAL.

The CDR3: CASSLWGRGTEAFF. CDR3 nucleotides: TGTGCCAGCAGCTTGTGGGGGCGTGGTACTGAAGCTTTCTTT. The rearrangement joins TRBV5-4 to TRBJ1-1; D possibly corresponds to TRBD1 (6 bases). Trimming removed 1 base from V and 5 bases from J, with 12 bases in between. Germline CDR1 reads SGHNT; CDR2 reads YYREEE (reference sequence). The CDR3 contains 14 residues.

A word on this clonotype: Possible read error: a much larger clone is one base away. J is TRBJ2-1 and V is TRBV4-1; maybe TRBD2 (5 bases). Germline loops: CDR1 MGHRA, CDR2 YSYEKL. V lost 3 bases to trimming and J lost 4 bases, with 16 bases between them. The CDR3 length is 16 residues. The CDR3 loop reads CASSHPGNSRYNEQFF. In nucleotides, the CDR3 is TGCGCCAGCAGCCACCCCGGGAATAGCCGTTACAATGAGCAGTTCTTC.

This clonotype appeared a single time. A much larger clone sits a single nucleotide away, making a read error possible. The genes are TRBV6-5 and TRBJ2-1, with 9 bases that match TRBD2. The end of the DNA fits TRBJ2-7 better, so the J call may be wrong. Germline V gene lookup returns CDR1 MNHEY and CDR2 SVGAGI. This CDR3 is 16 amino acids long. CDR3 bases: TGTGCCAGCCGATACCGGACTAGCGCAACCCACAATGAGCAGTACTTC. Translated, it gives CASRYRTSATHNEQYF.

A word on this clonotype: This sequence may be a read error, since a much larger clone differs from it by one base. The chain uses TRBV14 and TRBJ1-1, with D unclear. Germline CDR1 SGHDN, CDR2 FVKESK. This CDR3 is built from 14 residues. V dropped 5 bases and J dropped 4 bases, with 14 bases sitting between them. CDR3 nucleotide sequence: TGTGCCAGCAGCATAACTAGAGGGATCACTGAAGCTTTCTTT. It translates to CASSITRGITEAFF.

This clonotype was detected many times. This sequence joins TRBV11-3 and TRBJ2-1; TRBD2 matches 9 bases. After removal of 1 base from V and 7 bases from J, the junction contained 2 bases not matched to a gene. This CDR3 comprises 14 residues. The germline V gene encodes CDR1 SGHNT and CDR2 YENEEA. CDR3 region: CASSLGSGRNEQFF. The CDR3 DNA sequence: TGTGCCAGCAGCTTAGGTAGCGGGAGAAATGAGCAGTTCTTC.

This clonotype showed up just a few times. This chain uses TRBV5-1 with TRBJ1-2; D is undetermined. This CDR3 is built from 14 residues. Trimming took 0 bases from V and 6 from J, leaving 12 bases between them. The germline V gene has CDR1 SGHRS and CDR2 YFSETQ. CDR3 loop: CASSLDGLADGYTF. CDR3 DNA sequence: TGCGCCAGCAGCTTGGATGGTTTGGCAGATGGCTACACCTTC.

Concerning this clonotype itself: This could be a read error, since a much larger clone is one nucleotide away. The chain is built from TRBV4-1 and TRBJ2-5; D is unresolved. V lost 6 bases and J lost 4, with 12 bases in between. There are 13 residues in the CDR3. CDR1 is MGHRA and CDR2 is YSYEKL in the germline V gene. The CDR3 reads CASSPRSGETQYF. In DNA, the CDR3 is TGCGCCAGCAGTCCCCGGAGTGGAGAGACCCAGTACTTC.

For this clonotype: At one of its ends the junction is not consistent with the germline gene, which may arise from a read error. Here the CDR3 reads CAGSPLGQGRSGANLLTF. The CDR3 bases are TGTGCCGGCAGCCCCCTAGGGCAGGGGCGATCTGGGGCCAACCTCCTGACCTTC. This chain joins TRBV11-2 and TRBJ2-6; perhaps TRBD1 as D (6 bases). CDR1 and CDR2 (germline): SGHAT, FQNNGV. This CDR3 comprises 18 residues.

This clonotype has a count of ten or more. This chain connects TRBV10-3 to TRBJ2-7, with D possibly being TRBD2 (7 bases). The length of the CDR3 is 14 residues. The germline V gene has CDR1 ENHRY and CDR2 SYGVKD. Trimming shortened V by 3 bases and J by 5 bases, and 14 bases separated the two germline ends. The CDR3 DNA reads as TGTGCCATCAGTGAAGGGGGGGCAGTAAACGAGCAGTACTTC. This translates into CAISEGGAVNEQYF.

The chain uses TRBV12-3 or TRBV12-4 and TRBJ2-3, with 7 bases that match TRBD2. The CDR3 is 18 amino acids. Trimming cost V 5 bases and J 1 base; bases outside gene matches: 15. The CDR3 coding sequence is TGTGCCAGCAGTCATAGACTAGCTGGAGGGACGTGCACAGATACGCAGTATTTT. This codes for CASSHRLAGGTCTDTQYF.

Concerning this clonotype: At one end, the junction sequence differs from germline, possibly due to a read error. The rearrangement joins TRBV11-2 to TRBJ1-1; D uncertain. This CDR3 contains 13 residues. CDR1 and CDR2 (germline): SGHAT, FQNNGV. The CDR3 sequence is CASSLRRTFTALF. The CDR3 DNA follows: TGTGCCAGCAGCTTAAGACGGACGTTTACGGCTCTCTTT.

CDR3 region: CSAVPSGYNEQFF. The CDR3 nucleotides are TGCAGCGCTGTGCCTAGTGGCTACAATGAGCAGTTCTTC. The genes are TRBV29-1 and TRBJ2-1; D is ambiguous. This CDR3 is 13 amino acids long. Germline lookup yields CDR1 SQVTM and CDR2 ANQGSEA. V lost 7 bases and J 3 bases, leaving 13 bases between the germline ends.